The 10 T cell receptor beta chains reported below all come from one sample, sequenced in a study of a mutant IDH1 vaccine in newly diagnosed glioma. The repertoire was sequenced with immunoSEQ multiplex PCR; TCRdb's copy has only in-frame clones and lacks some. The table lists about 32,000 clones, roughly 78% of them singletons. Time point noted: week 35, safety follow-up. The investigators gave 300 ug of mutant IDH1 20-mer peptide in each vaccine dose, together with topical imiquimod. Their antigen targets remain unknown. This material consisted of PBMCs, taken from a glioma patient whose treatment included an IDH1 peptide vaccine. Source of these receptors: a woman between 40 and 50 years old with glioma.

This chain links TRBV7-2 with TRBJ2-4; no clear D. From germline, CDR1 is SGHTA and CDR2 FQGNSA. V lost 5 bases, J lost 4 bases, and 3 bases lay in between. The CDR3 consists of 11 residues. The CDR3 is CASSRKNIQYF. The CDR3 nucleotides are TGTGCCAGCAGCAGAAAAAACATTCAGTACTTC.

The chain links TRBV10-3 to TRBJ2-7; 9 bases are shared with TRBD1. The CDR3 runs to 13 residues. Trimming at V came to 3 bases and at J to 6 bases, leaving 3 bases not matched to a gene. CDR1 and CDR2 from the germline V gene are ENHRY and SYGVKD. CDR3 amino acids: CAISELDRGEQYF. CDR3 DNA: TGTGCCATCAGTGAACTGGACAGGGGCGAGCAGTACTTC.

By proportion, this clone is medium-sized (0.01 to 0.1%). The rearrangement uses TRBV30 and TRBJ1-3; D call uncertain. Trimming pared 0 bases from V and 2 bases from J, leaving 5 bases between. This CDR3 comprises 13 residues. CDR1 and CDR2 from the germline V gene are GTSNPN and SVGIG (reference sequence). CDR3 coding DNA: TGTGCCTGGAGTGTACTAGCTGGAAACACCATATATTTT. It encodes CAWSVLAGNTIYF. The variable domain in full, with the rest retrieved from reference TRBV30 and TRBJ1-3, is SQTIHQWPATLVQPVGSPLSLECTVEGTSNPNLYWYRQAAGRGLQLLFYSVGIGQISSEVPQNLSASRPQDRQFILSSKKLLLSDSGFYLCAWSVLAGNTIYFGEGSWLTVV.

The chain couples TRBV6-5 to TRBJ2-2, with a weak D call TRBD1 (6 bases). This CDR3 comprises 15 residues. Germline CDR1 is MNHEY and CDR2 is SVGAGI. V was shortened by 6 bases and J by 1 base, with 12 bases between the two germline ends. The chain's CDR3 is CASRAGTQNTGELFF. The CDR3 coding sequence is TGTGCCAGCAGGGCCGGGACACAGAACACCGGGGAGCTGTTTTTT.

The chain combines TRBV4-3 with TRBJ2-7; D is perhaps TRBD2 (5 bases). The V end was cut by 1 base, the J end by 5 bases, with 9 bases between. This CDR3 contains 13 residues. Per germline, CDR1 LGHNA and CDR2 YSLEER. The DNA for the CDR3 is TGCGCCAGCAGCCAAGGTGGTAGCGACGAGCAGTACTTC. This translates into CASSQGGSDEQYF.

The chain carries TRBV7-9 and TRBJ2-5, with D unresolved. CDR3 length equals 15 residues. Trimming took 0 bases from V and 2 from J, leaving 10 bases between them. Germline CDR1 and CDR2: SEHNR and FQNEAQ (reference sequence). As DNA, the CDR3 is TGTGCCAGCAGCTTAGCGCTGGACGCACAAGAGACCCAGTACTTC. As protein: CASSLALDAQETQYF.

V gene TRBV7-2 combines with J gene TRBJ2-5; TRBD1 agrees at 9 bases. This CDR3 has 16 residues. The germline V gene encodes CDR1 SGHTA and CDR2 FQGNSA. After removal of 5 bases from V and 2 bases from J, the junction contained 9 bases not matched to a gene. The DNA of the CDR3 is TGTGCCAGCAGCCCGGGGGACAGGGTATTTCAAGAGACCCAGTACTTC. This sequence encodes CASSPGDRVFQETQYF.

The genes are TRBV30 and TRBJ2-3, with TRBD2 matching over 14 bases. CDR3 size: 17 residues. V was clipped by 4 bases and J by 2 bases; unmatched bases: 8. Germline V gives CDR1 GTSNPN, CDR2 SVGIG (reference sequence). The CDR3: CAWTLGTSGGITDTQYF. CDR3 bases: TGTGCCTGGACCCTTGGGACTAGCGGGGGTATCACAGATACGCAGTATTTT.

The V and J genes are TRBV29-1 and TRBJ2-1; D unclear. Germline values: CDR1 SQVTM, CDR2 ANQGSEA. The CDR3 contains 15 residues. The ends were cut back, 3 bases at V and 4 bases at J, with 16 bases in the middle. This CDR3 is CSVEGTSGLYNEQFF. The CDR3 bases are TGCAGCGTTGAGGGCACGTCCGGTCTGTACAATGAGCAGTTCTTC.

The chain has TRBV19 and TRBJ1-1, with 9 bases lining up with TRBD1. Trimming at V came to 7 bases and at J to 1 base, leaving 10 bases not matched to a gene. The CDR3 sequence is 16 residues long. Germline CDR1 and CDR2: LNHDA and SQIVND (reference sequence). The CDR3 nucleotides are TGTGCCAGTACCACGGGACAGGGAGTCTGGAACACTGAAGCTTTCTTT. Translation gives CASTTGQGVWNTEAFF.